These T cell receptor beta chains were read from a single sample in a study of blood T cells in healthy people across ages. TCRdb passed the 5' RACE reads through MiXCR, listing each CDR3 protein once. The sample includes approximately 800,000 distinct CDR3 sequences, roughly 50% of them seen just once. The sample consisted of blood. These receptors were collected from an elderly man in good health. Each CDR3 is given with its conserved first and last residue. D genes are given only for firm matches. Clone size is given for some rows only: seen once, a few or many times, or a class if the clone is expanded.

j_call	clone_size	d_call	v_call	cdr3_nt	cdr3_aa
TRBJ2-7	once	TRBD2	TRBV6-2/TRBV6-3	TGTGCCAGCAGTTACAGCGGGGGGCGGAACGAGCAGTACTTC	CASSYSGGRNEQYF
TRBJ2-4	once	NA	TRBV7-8	TGTGCCAGCAGCCCCCTGTTAGGGACATTGTCCAAAAACATTCAGTACTTC	CASSPLLGTLSKNIQYF
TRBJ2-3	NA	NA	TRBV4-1	TGCGCCAGCAGCCAAGATCGTCAAGTGGGAGCGCAGTATTTT	CASSQDRQVGAQYF
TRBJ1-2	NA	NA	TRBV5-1	TGCGCCAGCAGCTTTGGTCATCAGGACCTTAACTATGGCTACACCTTC	CASSFGHQDLNYGYTF
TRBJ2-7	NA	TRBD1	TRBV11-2	TGTGCCAGCAGAGCCCCCGGGACAGTAGGCAACGAGCAGTACTTC	CASRAPGTVGNEQYF
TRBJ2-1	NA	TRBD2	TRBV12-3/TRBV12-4	TGTGCCGGCAGTTGGGGGACTAGCGGGAGTTATGAGCAGTTCTTC	CAGSWGTSGSYEQFF
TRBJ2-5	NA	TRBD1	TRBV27	TGTGCCAGCAGTTCCACGACAGGGGGACAAGAGACCCAGTACTTC	CASSSTTGGQETQYF
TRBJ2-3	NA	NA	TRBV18	TGTGCCAGCTCACCCACAGTGGGCAGCCCCCGGCACAGATACGCGTATTTT	CASSPTVGSPRHRYAYF
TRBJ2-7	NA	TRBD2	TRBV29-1	TGCAGCGTTGTGGGGCTAGCGGGAAGGAATGAGCAGTACTTC	CSVVGLAGRNEQYF
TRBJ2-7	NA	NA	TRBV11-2	TGTGCCAGCACCCTAGGAACAGGGGGGGTCGAGCAGTACTTC	CASTLGTGGVEQYF
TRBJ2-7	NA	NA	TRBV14	TGTGCCAGCAGCCCTGGGACCGCGATGGGCGAGCAGTACTTC	CASSPGTAMGEQYF
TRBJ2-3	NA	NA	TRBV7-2	TGTGCCAGCCCCCCCACTCCGTTTCCCACAGATACGCAGTATTTT	CASPPTPFPTDTQYF
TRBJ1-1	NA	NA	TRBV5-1	TGCGCCAGCAGCGCCGGGACATCGAACACTGAAGCTTTCTTT	CASSAGTSNTEAFF
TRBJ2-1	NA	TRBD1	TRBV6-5	TGTGCCAGCAGTTACAGGGGGCTCTACAATGAGCAGTTCTTT	CASSYRGLYNEQFF
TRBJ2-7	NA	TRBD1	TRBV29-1	TGCAGCGGCCGACAGGGGACGACCTACGAGCAGTACTTC	CSGRQGTTYEQYF
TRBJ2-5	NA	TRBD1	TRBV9	TGTGCCAGCAGCGTAGATGGGACAGGCCTCAAAGAGACCCAGTACTTC	CASSVDGTGLKETQYF
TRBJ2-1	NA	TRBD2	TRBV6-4	TGTGCCAGCGAATCAGGACTAGTCAGTGAGCAGTTCTTC	CASESGLVSEQFF
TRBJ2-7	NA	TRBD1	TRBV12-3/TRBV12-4	TGTGCCAGCAGTTCCCGACGGACAGGGGCCTACGAGCAGTACTTC	CASSSRRTGAYEQYF
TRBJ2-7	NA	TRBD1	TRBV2	TGTGCCAGCATTAGGACAGGGGGCTGGAATGAGCAGTACTTC	CASIRTGGWNEQYF
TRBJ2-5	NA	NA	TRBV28	TGTGCCAGCGGAGGAGGGCCAAGTGCGCAGTACTTC	CASGGGPSAQYF
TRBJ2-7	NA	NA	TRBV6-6	TGTGCCAGCAGGGGAAATTCCTACGAGCAGTACTTC	CASRGNSYEQYF
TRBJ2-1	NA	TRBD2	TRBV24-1	TGTGCCACCAGTGATCCTAGCGGGAACGTCAATGAGCAGTTCTTC	CATSDPSGNVNEQFF
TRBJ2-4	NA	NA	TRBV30	TGTGCCTGGAGTGATTGGGTCGGGGTTCAGTACTTC	CAWSDWVGVQYF
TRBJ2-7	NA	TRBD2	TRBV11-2	TGTGCCAGCAGCTTAGGTTGGAGCGGGAGGCGGGGTTCCTACGAGCAGTACTTC	CASSLGWSGRRGSYEQYF
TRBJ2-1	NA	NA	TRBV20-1	TGCAGTGCTAGGGCCCAGCGCACTTTCTTCGATGAGCAGTTCTTC	CSARAQRTFFDEQFF
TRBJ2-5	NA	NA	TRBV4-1	TGCGCCAGCAGCCAAGCGACGGGGGTTCGAGAGACCCAGTACTTC	CASSQATGVRETQYF
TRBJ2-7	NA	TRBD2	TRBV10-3	TGTGCCACAGGGGATTTAAGAGCGGGAGCCTACGAGCAGTACTTC	CATGDLRAGAYEQYF
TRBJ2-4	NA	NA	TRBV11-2	TGTGCCAGCAGCTCCCCTACTAGGCCGATTGAGCAGTACTTC	CASSSPTRPIEQYF
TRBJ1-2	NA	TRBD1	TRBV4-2	TGTGCCAGCAGACACGGACAGGACTATGGCTACACCTTC	CASRHGQDYGYTF
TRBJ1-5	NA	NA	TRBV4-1	TGCGCCAGCAGCTCCCGGGGCGGTCAGCCCCAGCATTTT	CASSSRGGQPQHF
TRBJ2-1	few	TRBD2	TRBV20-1	TGCAGTGCTAACCGGAGACTAGCGTACAATGAGCAGTTCTTC	CSANRRLAYNEQFF
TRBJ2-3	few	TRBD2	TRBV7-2	TGTGCCAGCAGTTTGGGACTAGCGGGAGGCAGCACGCAGTATTTT	CASSLGLAGGSTQYF
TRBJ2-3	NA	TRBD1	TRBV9	TGTGCCGGCAGCGTCCTAGGACAGGAGAGAGATACGCAGTATTTT	CAGSVLGQERDTQYF
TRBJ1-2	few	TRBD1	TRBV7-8	TGTGCCAGCAGATCCTCCGGGACAGGGAGGAGCTATGGCTACACCTTC	CASRSSGTGRSYGYTF
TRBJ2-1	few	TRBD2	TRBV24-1	TGTGCCACCAGTGATCGGACTAGCGGTTCATCGACTGAGCAGTTCTTC	CATSDRTSGSSTEQFF
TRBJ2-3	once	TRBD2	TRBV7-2	TGTGCCAGCTCCAAGGGAGCGGGAGGGCACAGATACGCGTATTTT	CASSKGAGGHRYAYF
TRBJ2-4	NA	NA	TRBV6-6	TGTGCCAGCAGGCAGCTTAACATTCAGTACTTC	CASRQLNIQYF
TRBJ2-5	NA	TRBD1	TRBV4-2	TGTGCCAGCAGGGGGACAGGGGGCCACCAAGAGACCCAGTACTTC	CASRGTGGHQETQYF
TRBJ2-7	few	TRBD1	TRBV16	TGTGCCAGCAGCCTTGACAGGGTACCCTACGAGCAGTACTTC	CASSLDRVPYEQYF
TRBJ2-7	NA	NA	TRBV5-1	TGCGTCAGCAGCCCCTGGGGCGACGAGCAGTACTTC	CVSSPWGDEQYF
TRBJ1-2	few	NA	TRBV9	TGTGCCAGCAGCGTAGGACAGGTTGGCGGCTACACCTTC	CASSVGQVGGYTF
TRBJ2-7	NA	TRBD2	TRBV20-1	TGCAGTGCTCCAAGCGGGAGCGAGCAGTACTTC	CSAPSGSEQYF
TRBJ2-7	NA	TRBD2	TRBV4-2	TGTGCCAGCAGCCAACCGACTAGCTCCTACAATGAGCAGTACTTC	CASSQPTSSYNEQYF
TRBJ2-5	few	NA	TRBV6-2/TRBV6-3	TGTGCCAGCGAGGACCTTAGGTACCAAGAGACCCAGTACTTC	CASEDLRYQETQYF
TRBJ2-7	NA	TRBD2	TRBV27	TGTGCCAGCAGTTCTCGTGGGGGGGTTACCAGTGAGCAGTACTTC	CASSSRGGVTSEQYF
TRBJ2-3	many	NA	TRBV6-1	TGTGCCAGCACCCGAGGGAGATACGCGTATTTT	CASTRGRYAYF
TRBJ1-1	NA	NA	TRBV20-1	TGCAGTGCTAGAGCCTCCGGGAAGAACACTGAAGCTTTCTTT	CSARASGKNTEAFF
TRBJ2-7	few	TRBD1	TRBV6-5	TGTGCCAGCAGTTACTCGTCCAGGGGGCGCGGGACCGAGCAGTACTTC	CASSYSSRGRGTEQYF
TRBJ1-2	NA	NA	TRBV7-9	TGTGCCAGCAGCTCACCCGGGACAAGTAGTGGCTACACCTTC	CASSSPGTSSGYTF
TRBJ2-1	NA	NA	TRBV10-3	TGTGCCCCCAACCTCACAGCGAGCTGGGATGAGCAGTTCTTC	CAPNLTASWDEQFF
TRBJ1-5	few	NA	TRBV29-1	TGCAGCGTTGCCTTGGGGAATCAGCCCCAGCATTTT	CSVALGNQPQHF